The 6 T cell receptor beta chains in this list originate from one sample, sequenced in a study of cytomegalovirus exposure and HLA in healthy donors. Profiled with immunoSEQ multiplex PCR; TCRdb holds only in-frame clones, not every one. The profile shows about 120,000 clones, around nine tenths of them singletons. Sequencing was performed on PBMCs. The receptors shown here come from a woman aged 18 to 35 in good health and CMV-seronegative.

This sequence joins TRBV19 and TRBJ2-1, with D tentatively TRBD2 (8 bases). Germline-derived CDR1 and CDR2 are LNHDA and SQIVND (reference sequence). Trimming cost V 4 bases and J 10 bases, with 20 bases left between them. CDR3 size: 15 residues. In nucleotides, the CDR3 is TGTGCCAGTAGTACCCCGGGACTAGGGGGCGAGGAGCAGTTCTTC. Its translation is CASSTPGLGGEEQFF. The full variable domain, completed using reference TRBV19 and TRBJ2-1, is DGGITQSPKYLFRKEGQNVTLSCEQNLNHDAMYWYRQDPGQGLRLIYYSQIVNDFQKGDIAEGYSVSREKKESFPLTVTSAQKNPTAFYLCASSTPGLGGEEQFFGPGTRLTVL.

This clone showed up just once. The chain combines TRBV21-1 with TRBJ1-1; TRBD1 is the table's D call and was not checked against the DNA. TRBV21-1 is a known pseudogene. The CDR3 loop spans 14 amino acids. The CDR3 protein is CASSTDRGGTEAFF. Here the CDR3 DNA reads TGTGCCAGCAGCACGGACAGGGGGGGTACTGAAGCTTTCTTT.

The chain couples TRBV11-3 to TRBJ2-1; 11 nucleotides match TRBD2. Looked up from germline, CDR1 is SGHNT and CDR2 is YENEEA. J was trimmed by 10 bases and V by 1 base; bases with no gene match: 9. CDR3 length: 16 residues. Here the CDR3 DNA reads TGTGCCAGCAGCTTAGCAACTAGCGGGAGCTTGGGGGAGCAGTTCTTC. This gives the protein CASSLATSGSLGEQFF.

The V call is TRBV5-5, the J call TRBJ1-1; tentatively, D is TRBD1 (5 bases). Germline CDR1 SGHKS, CDR2 YYEKEE (reference sequence). The V end was cut by 0 bases, the J end by 7 bases, with 16 bases between. The CDR3 is 15 residues long. The CDR3: CASSLEGRPGGEAFF. CDR3 DNA: TGTGCCAGCAGCTTGGAGGGCAGGCCGGGGGGTGAAGCTTTCTTT.

CDR3: CASSGSSYNEQFF. CDR3 nucleotide sequence: TGTGCCAGCAGCGGGAGCTCCTACAATGAGCAGTTCTTC. V usage is TRBV7-9 and J usage is TRBJ2-1; TRBD2 is a possible D gene (5 bases). The CDR3 covers 13 residues. V was pared by 5 bases and J by 0 bases, with 5 bases between. Germline V gene data show CDR1 as SEHNR and CDR2 as FQNEAQ (reference sequence).

The V and J genes are TRBV6-6 and TRBJ2-7; perhaps TRBD1 as D (5 bases). Trimming shortened V by 6 bases and J by 2 bases, and 14 bases separated the two germline ends. This CDR3 has 14 residues. Germline V gene sequence: CDR1 MNHNY, CDR2 SVGAGI (reference sequence). The CDR3 is CASRRAGNTYEQYF. CDR3 coding DNA: TGTGCCAGCAGAAGGGCAGGGAATACCTACGAGCAGTACTTC.